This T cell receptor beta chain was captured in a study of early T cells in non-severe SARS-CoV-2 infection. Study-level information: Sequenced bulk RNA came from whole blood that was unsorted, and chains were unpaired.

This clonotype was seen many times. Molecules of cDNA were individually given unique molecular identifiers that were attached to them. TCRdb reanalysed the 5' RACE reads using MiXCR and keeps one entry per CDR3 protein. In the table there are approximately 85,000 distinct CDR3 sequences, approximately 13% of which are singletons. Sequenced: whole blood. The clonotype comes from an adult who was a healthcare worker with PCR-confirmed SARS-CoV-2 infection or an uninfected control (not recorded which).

The CDR3 loop reads CASSRQVPNEKLFF. DNA of the CDR3: TGTGCCAGCAGCAGACAGGTTCCTAATGAAAAACTGTTTTTT. This chain connects TRBV7-9 to TRBJ1-4, with D possibly TRBD1 on 6 matching bases. The V end lost 5 bases, the J end lost 3 bases, and 10 bases lay between the germline ends. CDR1 SEHNR and CDR2 FQNEAQ come from the germline V gene (reference sequence). The length of the CDR3 is 14 residues.